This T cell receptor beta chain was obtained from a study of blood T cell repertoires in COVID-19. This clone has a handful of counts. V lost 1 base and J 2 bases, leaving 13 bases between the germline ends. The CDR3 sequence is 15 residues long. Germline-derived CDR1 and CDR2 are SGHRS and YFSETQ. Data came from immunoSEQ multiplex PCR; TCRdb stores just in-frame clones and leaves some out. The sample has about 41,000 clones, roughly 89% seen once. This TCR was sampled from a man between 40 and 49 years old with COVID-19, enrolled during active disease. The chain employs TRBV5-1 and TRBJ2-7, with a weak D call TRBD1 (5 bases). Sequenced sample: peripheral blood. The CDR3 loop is CASSLNGAGTYEQYF. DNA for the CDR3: TGCGCCAGCAGCTTGAATGGGGCAGGGACCTACGAGCAGTACTTC.